Given below is one TCR beta chain in context. The observed sequence ends 3 residues before the CDR3 terminus, with the missing tail filled in from the germline J gene. Here immunoSEQ multiplex PCR was the method, and the copy in TCRdb shows in-frame clones only, minus some. The data show tens of thousands of clones, and the top ten clones hold 1.5% to 2%. Recipients received nonmyeloablative bone marrow transplants from related graft donors, with transient mixed chimerism. Thawed PBMCs were FACS-sorted into unstimulated CD4+CD25+CD127- regulatory T cells, CD4+CD25- non-regulatory cells, CD4 and CD8 cells. This sample was taken from a study of Tregs in tolerant kidney transplant recipients. The junction had 3 bases not matched to a gene; V was cut back by 1 base and J by 0 bases. Germline V gives CDR1 GTSNPN, CDR2 SVGIG (reference sequence). The CDR3 consists of 15 residues.

The clonotype was recovered from a human patient who received a combined kidney and bone marrow transplant. The graft donor may have contributed some T cells. The starting material was CD4+ T cells from blood (PBMCs), obtained 24 months after the transplant. The J gene is TRBJ2-7, the V gene TRBV30; 10 bases fit TRBD1. The CDR3 bases that were read are TGTGCCTGGAGTGACCGGGACAGGGGCTCCTACGAG. Encoded protein: CAWSDRDRGSYE. The whole CDR3 protein is CAWSDRDRGSYEQYF.